This T cell receptor beta chain was sequenced for a study of cytomegalovirus exposure and HLA in healthy donors. In the study overall: A preliminary data release comprised tens of millions of unique TCRs obtained from HLA-typed donors.

The length of the CDR3 is 13 residues. Between the trimmed V and J ends, which lost 5 bases and 3 bases, there was a span of 11 bases. Germline V gene sequence: CDR1 SGHAT, CDR2 FQNNGV. Study outcomes and limitations: Later examination showed HLA-associated TCR beta chains had greater clonal expansion than equally common others.

Notes on this clone: What it recognizes is unknown.

The PCR contained 60 Vbeta and 13 Jbeta primers. The protocol was immunoSEQ multiplex PCR, while the TCRdb copy is restricted to in-frame clones and leaves out a portion. Its clone listing holds under 200,000 clones. The sequenced sample was PBMCs. J is TRBJ2-7 and V is TRBV11-2, with D tentatively TRBD1 (6 bases). The sequence was obtained from a man aged 25 to 45 in good health and CMV-seronegative. CDR3 residues: CASSGQTNYEQYF. The CDR3 region has the DNA TGTGCCAGCAGCGGACAGACGAACTACGAGCAGTACTTC.